Reported below is one T cell receptor (beta chain). Its antigen is still unknown. This sample stems from a study of shared clonotypes between healthy human individuals. Overall study findings and caveats: Roughly 5.3% of naive CD4 clonotypes were common to four donors. Non-shared clonotypes had lower generation probabilities than those shared by all four donors. As a rule, naive subsets had a larger estimated richness than memory subsets.

V was shortened by 7 bases and J by 2 bases, with 14 bases between the two germline ends. Germline assignment: CDR1 LNHDA and CDR2 SQIVND (reference sequence). The CDR3 extends over 14 amino acids. Generated by immunoSEQ multiplex PCR, the TCRdb table keeps only in-frame clones and is missing some. The data show some 1.5 million clones, 95% to 97% seen once. This receptor was obtained from a man in his thirties or forties in good health. The V call is TRBV19, the J call TRBJ1-1; D remains ambiguous. The material sequenced was naive CD4+ T cells sorted from blood. Stated subset: CD45RA+ positively selected. CDR3 sequence reads: CASNPRISNTEAFF. CDR3 DNA: TGTGCCAGTAATCCAAGGATCTCCAACACTGAAGCTTTCTTT.